This T cell receptor beta chain appears in the sequencing data of a study of blood T cell repertoires in COVID-19. About the study: The origin of the acute and convalescent COVID-19 samples was the United States, Italy and Spain. Sources were T cells, B-cell-depleted T cells, or PBMCs; the material itself was cDNA or gDNA.

The data were produced by immunoSEQ multiplex PCR, yet TCRdb's version contains in-frame clones alone and is incomplete. The sample carries roughly 66,000 clones, approximately 90% recorded once. Per germline, CDR1 SGHRS and CDR2 YFSETQ. The CDR3 extends over 15 amino acids. The V gene end was trimmed by 4 bases and the J gene end by 5 bases; junction bases not matched to a gene: 10. The sequence came from a human donor in a cohort sampled during active COVID-19. The chain has TRBV5-1 and TRBJ2-5, with 8 nucleotides matching TRBD2. Material for sequencing was peripheral blood. As DNA, the CDR3 is TGCGCCAGCAGCACACCGGGACTAGGCCAGGAGACCCAGTACTTC. This encodes CASSTPGLGQETQYF.